Included here is one T cell receptor beta chain sequence, with context. This record belongs to a study of blood T cell repertoires in COVID-19. Measured with immunoSEQ multiplex PCR; TCRdb has only the in-frame clones, and not every one. The table has approximately 240,000 clones, just under 85% seen once. The V gene's germline CDR1 is MNHEY and CDR2 SVGAGI. The junction had 4 bases not matched to a gene; V was cut back by 2 bases and J by 4 bases. The CDR3 consists of 15 residues. Sequenced: peripheral blood. J is TRBJ1-1 and V is TRBV6-5; TRBD1 matches 10 bases. The sequence derives from a woman between 55 and 75 years old with active or convalescent COVID-19. The CDR3 is CASSYDRGLGTEAFF. CDR3 DNA: TGTGCCAGCAGTTACGACAGGGGGCTCGGCACTGAAGCTTTCTTT.